This T cell receptor (beta chain) derives from a study of blood T cell repertoires in COVID-19. Whole-study context: Sites across the United States, Italy and Spain contributed samples from acute and convalescent COVID-19. Sources were T cells, B-cell-depleted T cells, or PBMCs; the material itself was cDNA or gDNA.

Germline V CDR1 and CDR2: GTSNPN, SVGIG (reference sequence). J was trimmed by 4 bases and V by 0 bases; bases with no gene match: 1. The CDR3 is 13 amino acids. As originally analysed: The assay estimated nucleated cells by amplifying reference gene primers. Clones were read by immunoSEQ multiplex PCR, and TCRdb kept only the in-frame ones, dropping some. The V and J calls and the clone size are those of that table, but D and trimming were determined from the DNA. The repertoire has approximately 170,000 clones, 85% to 90% of them found once; the top ten carry about 6.5%. J is TRBJ1-2 and V is TRBV30; 8 bases align to TRBD1. Sample: peripheral blood. The receptor's source is a woman aged 80 or over in a cohort sampled during active or convalescent COVID-19. CDR3 amino acids: CAWSVTGGYGYTF. DNA for the CDR3: TGTGCCTGGAGTGTAACAGGGGGCTATGGCTACACCTTC.